These 24 T cell receptor beta chains were all obtained from the same sample, sequenced in a study of T cell responses to AZD1222 COVID-19 vaccine. TCRdb's table, derived via immunoSEQ multiplex PCR, lists solely in-frame clones and lacks some. The sample contains tens of thousands of clones, 85% to 90% of which appear only once. The sample consisted of peripheral blood, taken on day 0 of AZD1222 vaccination. Every receptor here comes from an adult in good health.

This chain uses TRBV6-5 with TRBJ2-3, with 14 nucleotides matching TRBD2. V shed 6 bases, J shed 1 base, and the junction held 0 bases outside the gene matches. CDR1 and CDR2 (germline): MNHEY, SVGAGI. This CDR3 region has 15 residues. CDR3: CASRGLAGGTDTQYF. The CDR3 DNA reads TGTGCCAGCAGGGGACTAGCGGGGGGCACAGATACGCAGTATTTT.

The chain couples TRBV13 to TRBJ2-5; a weak D match, TRBD2 (6 bases). The CDR3 extends over 16 amino acids. V was trimmed by 0 bases and J by 2 bases, leaving 13 bases between them. Germline V gives CDR1 PRHDT, CDR2 FYEKMQ (reference sequence). This chain's CDR3 is CASSLGGGAGQETQYF. CDR3 in DNA: TGTGCCAGCAGCTTAGGCGGTGGGGCGGGGCAAGAGACCCAGTACTTC.

V gene TRBV27 combines with J gene TRBJ2-7; D not resolved. CDR1 and CDR2 (germline): MNHEY, SMNVEV (reference sequence). The V end was cut by 8 bases, the J end by 3 bases, with 8 bases between. The CDR3 is 11 residues long. CDR3 sequence reads: CASGLDYEQYF. The CDR3 coding sequence is TGTGCCAGCGGGCTCGACTACGAGCAGTACTTC.

The rearrangement links TRBV6-6 to TRBJ1-1; 7 nucleotides match TRBD1. The CDR3 length is 15 residues. Germline trimming cut 7 bases from V and 3 bases from J; bases unmatched to any gene: 11. Germline assignment: CDR1 MNHNY and CDR2 SVGAGI (reference sequence). The CDR3 sequence: CASTKLGQADTEAFF. CDR3 in DNA: TGTGCCAGCACAAAGCTAGGACAGGCAGACACTGAAGCTTTCTTT.

The chain uses TRBV20-1 and TRBJ2-5, with 14 bases that match TRBD2. This CDR3 has 16 residues. The J segment lost 2 bases and the V segment lost 3 bases, leaving 5 bases of the junction unmatched. The V gene's germline CDR1 is DFQATT and CDR2 SNEGSKA (reference sequence). The CDR3 loop reads CSASPGTSGGQETQYF. The DNA of the CDR3 is TGCAGTGCTAGTCCCGGGACTAGCGGGGGACAAGAGACCCAGTACTTC.

Written as DNA, the CDR3 is TGTGCCAGCACTAGGGACAGGGACACTGAAGCTTTCTTT. Translation gives CASTRDRDTEAFF. The rearrangement links TRBV28 to TRBJ1-1; 9 bases are shared with TRBD1. Germline values: CDR1 MDHEN, CDR2 SYDVKM. CDR3 size: 13 residues. The ends lost 7 bases at V and 3 bases at J; junction bases unmatched: 3.

The genes are TRBV5-1 and TRBJ2-1, with no clear D. This CDR3 comprises 14 residues. V lost 2 bases and J 4 bases, leaving 10 bases between the germline ends. Germline-derived CDR1 and CDR2 are SGHRS and YFSETQ. DNA for the CDR3: TGCGCCAGCAGCTTTACAACAACATACAATGAGCAGTTCTTC. It translates to CASSFTTTYNEQFF.

This clone was seen once. The chain links TRBV6-5 to TRBJ1-2; 11 bases agree with TRBD1. V dropped 6 bases and J dropped 7; count of bases not matched to a gene: 7. This CDR3 is built from 14 residues. Germline CDR1 reads MNHEY; CDR2 reads SVGAGI. The CDR3 protein is CASSRDRGDGGYTF. Here the CDR3 DNA reads TGTGCCAGCAGCAGGGACAGGGGGGATGGTGGCTACACCTTC.

The CDR3 is CAWSGTGGDTEAFF. As DNA, the CDR3 is TGTGCCTGGAGTGGGACAGGGGGCGACACTGAAGCTTTCTTT. This chain joins TRBV30 and TRBJ1-1; 11 positions match TRBD1. Germline lookup yields CDR1 GTSNPN and CDR2 SVGIG (reference sequence). Germline trimming cut 1 base from V and 3 bases from J; bases unmatched to any gene: 1. The CDR3 covers 14 residues. Combining the CDR3 with reference TRBV30 and TRBJ1-1 gives the whole variable domain SQTIHQWPATLVQPVGSPLSLECTVEGTSNPNLYWYRQAAGRGLQLLFYSVGIGQISSEVPQNLSASRPQDRQFILSSKKLLLSDSGFYLCAWSGTGGDTEAFFGQGTRLTVV.

This chain joins TRBV7-2 and TRBJ1-2, with 9 bases matching TRBD1. CDR3 size: 14 residues. Germline values: CDR1 SGHTA, CDR2 FQGNSA. The J segment lost 7 bases and the V segment lost 5 bases, leaving 8 bases of the junction unmatched. The CDR3: CASSPPDRGGGYTF. The CDR3 DNA reads TGTGCCAGCAGCCCGCCGGACAGGGGAGGTGGCTACACCTTC.

The chain combines TRBV5-8 with TRBJ2-1; TRBD2 matches 14 bases. From germline, CDR1 is SGHTS and CDR2 YDEGEE. Germline trimming cut 4 bases from V and 3 bases from J; bases unmatched to any gene: 12. There are 19 residues in the CDR3. CDR3 DNA sequence: TGTGCCAGCAGCCCCCTCCCGGGACTAGCGGGAGATCTCTACAATGAGCAGTTCTTC. Residues: CASSPLPGLAGDLYNEQFF.

The chain is built from TRBV30 and TRBJ1-4; D is undetermined. The germline V gene encodes CDR1 GTSNPN and CDR2 SVGIG (reference sequence). Trimming removed 3 bases from V and 2 bases from J, with 7 bases in between. There are 13 residues in the CDR3. In DNA, the CDR3 is TGTGCCTGGAGCTTATACACTAATGAAAAACTGTTTTTT. Translated: CAWSLYTNEKLFF.

This chain joins TRBV19 and TRBJ2-5; D possibly corresponds to TRBD1 (5 bases). In germline, CDR1 is LNHDA, CDR2 SQIVND (reference sequence). This CDR3 contains 15 residues. V was cut by 8 bases and J by 2 bases, with 18 bases left in between. DNA for the CDR3: TGTGCCAGTCGATGGCGTTTAGGGGTGCAAGAGACCCAGTACTTC. Amino acids: CASRWRLGVQETQYF. The full variable domain, in which reference TRBV19 and TRBJ2-5 provide the parts outside the CDR3, is DGGITQSPKYLFRKEGQNVTLSCEQNLNHDAMYWYRQDPGQGLRLIYYSQIVNDFQKGDIAEGYSVSREKKESFPLTVTSAQKNPTAFYLCASRWRLGVQETQYFGPGTRLLVL.

The chain employs TRBV5-1 and TRBJ2-7; TRBD2 matches at 10 bases. Germline CDR1 and CDR2: SGHRS and YFSETQ. With 3 bases clipped from V and 4 bases from J, the junction kept 4 bases outside the gene matches. The CDR3 totals 14 residues. The CDR3 protein is CASSSGTSEYEQYF. For the CDR3, the DNA is TGCGCCAGCAGCTCGGGGACTAGCGAGTACGAGCAGTACTTC.

The chain couples TRBV29-1 to TRBJ1-2; D gene unclear. Trimming left V 0 bases short and J 8 bases short, with 7 bases between. The CDR3 is made up of 11 amino acids. Germline CDR1 SQVTM, CDR2 ANQGSEA. The CDR3 sequence is CSVEDLRGYTF. For the CDR3, the DNA is TGCAGCGTTGAAGATCTGAGAGGCTACACCTTC.

The V and J genes are TRBV7-2 and TRBJ1-1, with D unclear. This CDR3 is built from 11 residues. V was pared by 5 bases and J by 5 bases, with 6 bases between. From germline, CDR1 is SGHTA and CDR2 FQGNSA. Here the CDR3 DNA reads TGTGCCAGCAGCCCCGTAACTGAAGCTTTCTTT. Amino acid sequence: CASSPVTEAFF.

This sequence joins TRBV3-1 (or the pseudogene TRBV3-2) and TRBJ2-7; TRBD1 is a possible D gene (6 bases). This CDR3 region has 15 residues. CDR1 and CDR2 from the germline V gene are LGHDT and YNNKEL (reference sequence). V lost 0 bases to trimming and J lost 6 bases, with 15 bases between them. CDR3: CASSQDLSQGREQYF. For the CDR3, the DNA is TGTGCCAGCAGCCAAGATCTATCGCAGGGGCGCGAGCAGTACTTC.

This chain's CDR3 is CASSSRTDSYEQYF. The DNA of the CDR3 is TGCGCCAGCAGCTCCCGGACTGACTCCTACGAGCAGTACTTC. V is TRBV4-1 and J is TRBJ2-7, with a weak D call TRBD2 (5 bases). The CDR3 sequence is 14 residues long. The germline V and J ends were trimmed by 5 bases and 0 bases, with 11 bases remaining between them. CDR1 is MGHRA and CDR2 is YSYEKL in the germline V gene.

The gene calls are TRBV2 and TRBJ2-7; 9 bases line up with TRBD1. CDR1 and CDR2 (germline): SNHLY, FYNNEI. V was clipped by 5 bases and J by 3 bases; unmatched bases: 5. The CDR3 has 14 amino acids. CDR3 nucleotides: TGTGCCAGCAGTACCCGGGACAGGGACTACGAGCAGTACTTC. Translated, it gives CASSTRDRDYEQYF.

This CDR3 is CASSEPLGTPYNEQFF. The CDR3 DNA sequence: TGTGCCAGCAGTGAACCTCTCGGGACTCCATACAATGAGCAGTTCTTC. The chain joins TRBV6-1 to TRBJ2-1; weak D call: TRBD2 (6 bases). This CDR3 has 16 amino acids. Trimming left V 2 bases short and J 4 bases short, with 15 bases between. Germline loops: CDR1 MNHNS, CDR2 SASEGT.

The chain joins TRBV5-8 to TRBJ1-4, with TRBD1 as a possible D gene (6 bases). Germline CDR1 reads SGHTS; CDR2 reads YDEGEE. This CDR3 has 15 residues. V was cut by 0 bases and J by 5 bases, with 11 bases left in between. The CDR3: CASSLVGRGNEKLFF. CDR3 nucleotide sequence: TGTGCCAGCAGCTTGGTCGGCAGGGGAAATGAAAAACTGTTTTTT.

This rearrangement joins TRBV19 to TRBJ1-6; a possible D gene is TRBD1 (6 bases). Germline V gives CDR1 LNHDA, CDR2 SQIVND (reference sequence). V lost 6 bases to trimming and J lost 7 bases, with 16 bases between them. This CDR3 is 15 amino acids long. The chain's CDR3 is CASRTTGRGNSPLHF. The CDR3 nucleotides are TGTGCCAGTAGGACGACTGGCAGGGGCAATTCACCCCTCCACTTT. Full variable domain (missing parts from reference TRBV19 and TRBJ1-6): DGGITQSPKYLFRKEGQNVTLSCEQNLNHDAMYWYRQDPGQGLRLIYYSQIVNDFQKGDIAEGYSVSREKKESFPLTVTSAQKNPTAFYLCASRTTGRGNSPLHFGNGTRLTVT.

This sequence joins TRBV11-2 and TRBJ2-1, with D unclear. The CDR3 runs to 16 residues. The germline V gene encodes CDR1 SGHAT and CDR2 FQNNGV. V lost 1 base, J lost 4 bases, and 14 bases lay in between. The CDR3 DNA follows: TGTGCCAGCAGCTTAGTTCTACCCTTGAAGTACAATGAGCAGTTCTTC. This codes for CASSLVLPLKYNEQFF.

The chain links TRBV7-2 to TRBJ1-3, with D possibly being TRBD1 (6 bases). V lost 5 bases and J 6 bases, leaving 11 bases between the germline ends. The CDR3 contains 13 residues. Germline V gene data show CDR1 as SGHTA and CDR2 as FQGNSA. The CDR3 loop is CASSPTGLNTIYF. The CDR3 nucleotides are TGTGCCAGCAGCCCGACAGGACTAAACACCATATATTTT.